This T cell receptor beta chain comes out of a study of T cell responses to AZD1222 COVID-19 vaccine. Study conclusions and caveats: In a largely white British group with more females than males, clonal diversity was possibly underestimated. Rises in breadth and depth of Spike-specific TCRs came after two AZD1222 doses. Only after the peak T cell response were repertoires sampled. Nearly half of spike-specific TCRs reportedly target variant regions that are unmutated in the B.1.351 and B.1.1.7 variants.

Germline CDR1 and CDR2: MNHEY and SVGAGI. V lost 8 bases and J lost 5, with 10 bases in between. This CDR3 comprises 12 residues. TCRdb keeps only in-frame clones here, not all; method: immunoSEQ multiplex PCR. The sample lists roughly 70,000 clones; 75% to 85% were seen once. As to this clone: The target antigen is unknown.

This clonotype was obtained from an adult in good health. Sequences were derived from peripheral blood, sampled on day 0 of AZD1222 vaccination. The rearrangement joins TRBV6-5 to TRBJ1-5; D might be TRBD1 (6 bases). CDR3 loop: CASGGPDQPQHF. CDR3 nucleotides: TGTGCCAGCGGGGGGCCTGATCAGCCCCAGCATTTT.